This T cell receptor (beta chain) was sequenced in a study of blood T cell repertoires in COVID-19. For the study at large: Samples came from the United States, Italy and Spain, spanning acute and convalescent COVID-19.

In the original processing: Reference gene primer amplification gave estimated nucleated cell counts. TCRdb's copy holds only in-frame clones and misses some; the assay was immunoSEQ multiplex PCR. The D gene and trimming were derived from the DNA, and the V and J assignments and clone size from that table. The sample holds 250,000 to 300,000 clones, 80% to 90% seen once. The ends were cut back, 10 bases at V and 8 bases at J, with 14 bases in the middle. The CDR3 consists of 11 residues. Germline-derived CDR1 and CDR2 are MDHEN and SYDVKM. The sequenced sample consisted of peripheral blood. V is TRBV28 and J is TRBJ1-1, with a possible D match to TRBD1 (6 bases). This TCR was sampled from a woman in her sixties or seventies with acute or convalescent COVID-19. CDR3 sequence: CAIADSREAFF. The CDR3 DNA reads as TGTGCCATCGCGGACAGCCGGGAAGCTTTCTTT.